This paragraph reports one T cell receptor beta chain. The sample belongs to a study of blood T cells in healthy people across ages. Germline-derived CDR1 and CDR2 are DFQATT and SNEGSKA (reference sequence). The CDR3 is 15 residues long. The use of a sample-barcoded 5' primer and a J-beta primer mix characterized a second PCR of about 6 to 11 cycles. Each of the cDNA molecules was tagged by a template-switch adaptor with 12 random nucleotides. TCRdb itself ran the 5' RACE reads through MiXCR, one entry per CDR3 protein. The profile shows fewer than 800,000 distinct CDR3 sequences, under 25% of them singletons.

This sequence joins TRBV20-1 and TRBJ2-7; 8 nucleotides line up with TRBD2. The end of the DNA fits TRBJ2-1 better, so the J call may be wrong. Sequenced input: blood. This sequence originates from a man aged 65 to 79 in good health. The CDR3 DNA sequence: TGCAGTGCTAGCCTTGCGGGAGGACCCTACAATGAGCAGTTCTTC. It encodes CSASLAGGPYNEQFF.